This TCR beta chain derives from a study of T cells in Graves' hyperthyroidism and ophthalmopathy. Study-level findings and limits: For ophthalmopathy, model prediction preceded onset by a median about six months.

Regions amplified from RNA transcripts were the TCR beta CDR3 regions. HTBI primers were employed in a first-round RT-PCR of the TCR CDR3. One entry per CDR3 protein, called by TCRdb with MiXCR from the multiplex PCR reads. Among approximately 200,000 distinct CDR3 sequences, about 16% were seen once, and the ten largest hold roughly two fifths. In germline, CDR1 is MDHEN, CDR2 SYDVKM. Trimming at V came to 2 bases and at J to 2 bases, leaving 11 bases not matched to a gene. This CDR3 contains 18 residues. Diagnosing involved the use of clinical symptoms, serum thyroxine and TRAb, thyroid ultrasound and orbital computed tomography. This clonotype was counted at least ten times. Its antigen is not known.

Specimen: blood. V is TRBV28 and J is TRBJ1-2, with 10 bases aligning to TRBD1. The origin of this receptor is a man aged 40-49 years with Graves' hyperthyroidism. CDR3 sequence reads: CASSLGAGQGWGNYGYTF. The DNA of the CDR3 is TGTGCCAGCAGTTTAGGAGCGGGACAGGGGTGGGGGAACTATGGCTACACCTTC.